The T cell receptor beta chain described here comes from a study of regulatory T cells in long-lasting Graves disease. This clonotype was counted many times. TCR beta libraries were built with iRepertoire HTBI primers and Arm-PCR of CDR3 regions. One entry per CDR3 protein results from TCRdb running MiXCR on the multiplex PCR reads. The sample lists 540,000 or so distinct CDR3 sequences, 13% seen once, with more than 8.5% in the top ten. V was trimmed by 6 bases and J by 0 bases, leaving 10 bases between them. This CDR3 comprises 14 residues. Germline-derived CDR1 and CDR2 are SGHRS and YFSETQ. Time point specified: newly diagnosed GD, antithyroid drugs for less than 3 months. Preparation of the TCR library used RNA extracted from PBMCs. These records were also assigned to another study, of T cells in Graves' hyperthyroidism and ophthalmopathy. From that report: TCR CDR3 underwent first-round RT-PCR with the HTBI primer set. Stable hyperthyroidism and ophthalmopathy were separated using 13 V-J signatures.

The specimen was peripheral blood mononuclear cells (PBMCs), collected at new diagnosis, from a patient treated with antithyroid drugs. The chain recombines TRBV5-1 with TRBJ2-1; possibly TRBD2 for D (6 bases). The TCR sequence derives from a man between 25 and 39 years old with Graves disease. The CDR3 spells CASKGGISYNEQFF. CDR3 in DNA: TGCGCCAGCAAGGGCGGGATCTCCTACAATGAGCAGTTCTTC.